What follows are 12 T cell receptor beta chains derived from one specimen sequenced in a study of molecular identifiers for immune sequencing clone quantification. From the PCR reads, TCRdb called clonotypes with MiXCR, one entry per CDR3 protein. Altogether about 60,000 distinct CDR3 sequences are present, roughly 17% being singletons, with the ten largest covering about 1.5%. Sequencing was carried out using naive CD8+ T cells from blood, with Jurkat cell RNA spiked in. Subset here: FACS-sorted CD8+CD4-CCR7+CD45RA+ naive T cells. These receptor sequences come from a human donor in good health. Some libraries in this study had Jurkat cell RNA spiked in.

The V call is TRBV12-3 or TRBV12-4, the J call TRBJ1-5; 10 bases fit TRBD1. This CDR3 contains 16 residues. V gave up 3 bases and J gave up 2 bases; unmatched junction bases: 4. CDR3: CASSFSTGGGNQPQHF. Here the CDR3 DNA reads TGTGCCAGCAGTTTCTCGACAGGGGGCGGCAATCAGCCCCAGCATTTT.

This clonotype was counted at least ten times. The genes are TRBV6-5 and TRBJ2-7; 10 bases agree with TRBD1. Trimming removed 2 bases from V and 3 bases from J; junction bases left unmatched: 1. Per the germline V gene, CDR1 is MNHEY and CDR2 is SVGAGI. The CDR3 contains 14 residues. This CDR3 is CASSYGTGVYEQYF. The CDR3 DNA reads TGTGCCAGCAGTTACGGGACAGGGGTCTACGAGCAGTACTTC.

This clonotype was found many times. This chain connects TRBV7-9 to TRBJ2-1, with D tentatively TRBD2 (6 bases). CDR3 length: 17 residues. Germline CDR1 SEHNR, CDR2 FQNEAQ (reference sequence). Deletions cut 3 bases from V and 0 bases from J, with 15 bases between. CDR3: CASSFTPLAASYNEQFF. As DNA, the CDR3 is TGTGCCAGCAGCTTCACCCCTTTAGCGGCCTCCTACAATGAGCAGTTCTTC.

This chain uses TRBV11-3 with TRBJ2-1; D uncertain. This CDR3 contains 13 residues. Germline values: CDR1 SGHNT, CDR2 YENEEA. Trimming shortened V by 5 bases and J by 8 bases, and 13 bases separated the two germline ends. The CDR3 DNA sequence: TGTGCCAGCAGCCCCCGCCGTGGCGATGAGCAGTTCTTC. Amino acids: CASSPRRGDEQFF.

Comments on this clonotype: A much larger clone differs by one base, so this may be a read error. The rearrangement uses TRBV11-2 and TRBJ1-1; D is unresolved. In germline, CDR1 is SGHAT, CDR2 FQNNGV. The CDR3 sequence is 16 residues long. CDR3 nucleotide sequence: TGTGCCTGCAGCTACATACCGAGTGGAGGGCCGGTAGGGGCTTTCTTT. Amino acids: CACSYIPSGGPVGAFF.

This clonotype has a count of ten or more. The J gene is TRBJ1-1, the V gene TRBV20-1; no definite D call. From germline, CDR1 is DFQATT and CDR2 SNEGSKA (reference sequence). V lost 4 bases to trimming and J lost 0 bases, with 9 bases between them. The CDR3 has 13 residues. The CDR3 reads CSATTAMNTEAFF. The CDR3 DNA is TGCAGTGCTACTACAGCTATGAACACTGAAGCTTTCTTT.

This clonotype was counted many times. This sequence joins TRBV9 and TRBJ1-4; TRBD1 agrees at 7 bases. Per the germline V gene, CDR1 is SGDLS and CDR2 is YYNGEE. The CDR3 covers 15 residues. J gave up 4 bases and V 5 bases, and 8 bases lay outside the gene matches. This CDR3 reads CASSTGTVINEKLFF. The CDR3 bases are TGTGCCAGCAGTACCGGGACAGTTATTAATGAAAAACTGTTTTTT.

This clonotype was seen at least ten times. The chain employs TRBV12-5 and TRBJ1-1; the D gene is possibly TRBD1 (5 bases). The CDR3 sequence is 17 residues long. Germline lookup yields CDR1 LGHNT and CDR2 FRNRAP. V lost 2 bases, J lost 1 base, and 17 bases lay in between. The CDR3 DNA reads as TGTGCTAGTGGTTTGTACAGGCTTATCGGCCAGAACACTGAAGCTTTCTTT. Translated, it gives CASGLYRLIGQNTEAFF. The full variable domain, rest sourced from reference TRBV12-5 and TRBJ1-1, is DARVTQTPRHKVTEMGQEVTMRCQPILGHNTVFWYRQTMMQGLELLAYFRNRAPLDDSGMPKDRFSAEMPDATLATLKIQPSEPRDSAVYFCASGLYRLIGQNTEAFFGQGTRLTVV.

The V call is TRBV6-1, the J call TRBJ2-3; D not resolved. V lost 6 bases and J 6 bases, leaving 16 bases between the germline ends. Germline lookup yields CDR1 MNHNS and CDR2 SASEGT. The CDR3 totals 14 residues. The DNA for the CDR3 is TGTGCCAGCAGGAAAAGGAGTATGCCGGATACGCAGTATTTT. Amino acids: CASRKRSMPDTQYF.

This clonotype showed up just a few times. This clone may be a read error of a much larger clone one base away. This chain connects TRBV28 to TRBJ2-5; 13 bases are shared with TRBD2. The CDR3 sequence is 18 residues long. Germline trimming cut 5 bases from V and 5 bases from J; bases unmatched to any gene: 14. Germline CDR1 and CDR2: MDHEN and SYDVKM. CDR3 protein: CASSAGLAGPGIVETQYF. CDR3 nucleotides: TGTGCCAGCAGTGCGGGACTAGCGGGACCCGGAATCGTTGAGACCCAGTACTTC.

There are many counts of this clonotype. The chain couples TRBV20-1 to TRBJ2-7; 9 bases are shared with TRBD2. The germline V gene encodes CDR1 DFQATT and CDR2 SNEGSKA (reference sequence). The V and J ends lost 1 base and 5 bases, in that order; junction bases with no gene match: 6. The CDR3 spans 14 residues. The CDR3 nucleotides are TGCAGTGCTAGAGTGGCGGGAGGGAGCCACGAGCAGTACTTC. Its translation: CSARVAGGSHEQYF.

This clonotype was seen more than once but under ten times. The chain employs TRBV27 and TRBJ2-4; D gene ambiguous. The CDR3 has 13 amino acids. V dropped 4 bases and J dropped 0 bases, with 4 bases sitting between them. Germline values: CDR1 MNHEY, CDR2 SMNVEV (reference sequence). The CDR3 loop is CASSSKAKNIQYF. The CDR3 DNA reads TGTGCCAGCAGTTCCAAAGCCAAAAACATTCAGTACTTC.